One sample yielded the 25 T cell receptor beta chains listed below, sequenced in a study of human T cells and chemical hapten exposure. Time point indicated: pre-sensitization, week 0. As for treatment: therapeutic diphenylcyclopropenone sensitization with weekly scalp DPC. TCRdb called the RACE reads again in MiXCR, with one record for every CDR3 protein. The sample comprises a few hundred thousand distinct CDR3 sequences, 5% to 6.5% of which are singletons, and around 8% rests with the top ten. The material sequenced was whole blood, taken in connection with sensitization to the hapten diphenylcyclopropenone (DPC). Every receptor here comes from a woman under 30 with alopecia areata. Some clones in this sample may be carry-over from other donors' samples.

This clonotype was seen a few times. This chain links TRBV10-3 with TRBJ2-7, with 8 bases lining up with TRBD1. The V and J ends lost 5 bases and 6 bases, in that order; junction bases with no gene match: 15. This CDR3 spans 16 amino acids. Germline lookup yields CDR1 ENHRY and CDR2 SYGVKD. As DNA, the CDR3 is TGTGCCATCAGTTCAGGGATCTTCGGGACAGGTGGCGAGCAGTACTTC. It is translated as CAISSGIFGTGGEQYF.

This clonotype was counted many times. This chain uses TRBV7-9 with TRBJ1-2; D gene ambiguous. CDR1 SEHNR and CDR2 FQNEAQ come from the germline V gene (reference sequence). The CDR3 is 13 amino acids. The germline V and J ends were trimmed by 3 bases and 4 bases, with 9 bases remaining between them. This chain's CDR3 is CASSLGAGYGYTF. Written as DNA, the CDR3 is TGTGCCAGCAGCTTGGGCGCCGGCTATGGCTACACCTTC.

This sequence joins TRBV6-2 or TRBV6-3 and TRBJ1-6; D uncertain. V lost 2 bases and J 14 bases, leaving 19 bases between the germline ends. Germline assignment: CDR1 MNHEY and CDR2 SVGEGT. This CDR3 spans 15 amino acids. CDR3 bases: TGTGCCAGCAGTTACGACCTATCTACAAGCGACACCCTCCACTTT. Its protein product is CASSYDLSTSDTLHF.

This chain joins TRBV28 and TRBJ1-4; 8 nucleotides align to TRBD1. CDR3 length: 12 residues. The V gene's germline CDR1 is MDHEN and CDR2 SYDVKM. With V trimmed by 10 bases and J by 11 bases, 9 bases remained unmatched. The CDR3 bases are TGTGCCACCTGGACAGGGTCTGGCAAACTGTTTTTT. The encoded protein is CATWTGSGKLFF.

This clonotype was seen only a few times. A much larger clone is a single base away; this may be a read error. The chain employs TRBV7-9 and TRBJ1-1; D possibly corresponds to TRBD1 (5 bases). The V gene's germline CDR1 is SEHNR and CDR2 FQNEAQ (reference sequence). The CDR3 loop spans 16 amino acids. The CDR3 loop is CASSPVTAGLKTEAFF. In nucleotides, the CDR3 is TGTGCCAGCAGCCCGGTGACGGCAGGGTTGAAAACTGAAGCTTTCTTT.

The chain is built from TRBV6-6 and TRBJ1-1; D perhaps matches TRBD1 (5 bases). Germline V gene sequence: CDR1 MNHNY, CDR2 SVGAGI (reference sequence). The CDR3 has 14 amino acids. Trimming removed 2 bases from V and 6 bases from J, with 13 bases in between. The CDR3 coding sequence is TGTGCCAGCAGTTACCGGGGCGGGAGCTCTGAAGCTTTCTTT. Protein sequence: CASSYRGGSSEAFF.

This clonotype was detected only a few times. This chain joins TRBV7-9 and TRBJ1-6, with 8 bases fitting TRBD1. V dropped 6 bases and J dropped 9; count of bases not matched to a gene: 7. The CDR3 is made up of 14 amino acids. From germline, CDR1 is SEHNR and CDR2 FQNEAQ (reference sequence). CDR3 sequence (DNA): TGTGCCAGCAGTACGACAGGGGATGGTTCACCCCTCCACTTT. This encodes CASSTTGDGSPLHF.

CDR3 DNA: TGTGCCAGCAGCTGGCCAGGGGCTAACTATGGCTACACCTTC. Translating it yields CASSWPGANYGYTF. V gene TRBV4-2 combines with J gene TRBJ1-2; a possible D gene is TRBD1 (6 bases). CDR1 LGHNA and CDR2 YNFKEQ come from the germline V gene. V shed 5 bases and J shed 0 bases, with 10 bases lying between them. The CDR3 has 14 amino acids.

Many counts were recorded for this clonotype. The chain carries TRBV27 and TRBJ2-3; tentative D call: TRBD2 (5 bases). V shed 6 bases and J shed 4 bases, with 14 bases lying between them. This CDR3 contains 14 residues. The germline V gene has CDR1 MNHEY and CDR2 SMNVEV (reference sequence). The CDR3 here is CASRVLGFSDTQYF. DNA of the CDR3: TGTGCCAGCAGGGTACTAGGTTTTTCAGATACGCAGTATTTT.

This clonotype showed up many times. This chain connects TRBV6-2 or TRBV6-3 to TRBJ2-2; D is unresolved. Germline V lookup: CDR1 MNHEY, CDR2 SVGEGT. V lost 0 bases and J lost 0, with 5 bases in between. This CDR3 is 15 amino acids long. In nucleotides, the CDR3 is TGTGCCAGCAGTTACTCTACAGCGAACACCGGGGAGCTGTTTTTT. Amino acid sequence: CASSYSTANTGELFF.

This chain connects TRBV4-2 to TRBJ2-2; D unresolved. Deletions cut 0 bases from V and 6 bases from J, with 11 bases between. CDR1 and CDR2 from the germline V gene are LGHNA and YNFKEQ. The CDR3 has 15 residues. The CDR3 DNA reads as TGTGCCAGCAGCCAAGACTTGGGTAGGGCCGGGGAGCTGTTTTTT. Amino acids: CASSQDLGRAGELFF.

This clonotype has a count of ten or more. The chain has TRBV10-3 and TRBJ1-5; D perhaps matches TRBD1 (6 bases). CDR3 length: 14 amino acids. The V end lost 6 bases, the J end lost 8 bases, and 17 bases lay between the germline ends. The germline V gene has CDR1 ENHRY and CDR2 SYGVKD. CDR3 DNA: TGTGCCATCAGGGACGCGAGGGGGACTGAGCCCCAGCATTTT. This codes for CAIRDARGTEPQHF.

The chain couples TRBV5-5 to TRBJ2-7, with a tentative D call TRBD2 (5 bases). Germline lookup yields CDR1 SGHKS and CDR2 YYEKEE (reference sequence). This CDR3 region has 14 residues. The V end lost 4 bases, the J end lost 3 bases, and 14 bases lay between the germline ends. CDR3 loop: CASSRADRGYEQYF. In DNA, the CDR3 is TGTGCCAGCAGCCGGGCCGATCGGGGCTACGAGCAGTACTTC.

A few counts support this clonotype. The chain combines TRBV20-1 with TRBJ2-1; 9 bases map to TRBD2. V dropped 6 bases and J dropped 5; count of bases not matched to a gene: 8. This CDR3 is built from 14 residues. In germline, CDR1 is DFQATT, CDR2 SNEGSKA (reference sequence). The CDR3 sequence: CSAGRLAGNNEQFF. The CDR3, as DNA: TGCAGTGCCGGTCGGCTAGCGGGGAACAATGAGCAGTTCTTC.

This clonotype was counted at least ten times. The chain links TRBV18 to TRBJ1-2; D gene ambiguous. This CDR3 has 15 residues. Trimming shortened V by 2 bases and J by 8 bases, and 18 bases separated the two germline ends. Germline lookup yields CDR1 KGHSH and CDR2 LQKENI. The CDR3 is CASSPTPDLTRGYTF. CDR3 bases: TGTGCCAGCTCACCAACTCCGGACCTTACAAGGGGCTACACCTTC.

This clonotype was seen repeatedly, ten times or more. The chain employs TRBV6-5 and TRBJ2-7; TRBD1 aligns across 10 bases. Germline assignment: CDR1 MNHEY and CDR2 SVGAGI. The CDR3 consists of 15 residues. V lost 5 bases to trimming and J lost 1 base; unmatched junction nucleotides: 5. The DNA for the CDR3 is TGTGCCAGCAGTCAAGGGACAGGGGCATCCTACGAGCAGTACTTC. It is translated as CASSQGTGASYEQYF.

CDR3 protein: CASSSRGYSGGETQYF. DNA of the CDR3: TGTGCCAGCAGCTCTCGCGGATATTCCGGTGGGGAGACCCAGTACTTC. The J gene is TRBJ2-5, the V gene TRBV9, with D uncertain. V was cut by 4 bases and J by 5 bases, with 21 bases left in between. Germline CDR1 reads SGDLS; CDR2 reads YYNGEE. The CDR3 has 16 amino acids.

The sample holds a few counts of this clonotype. This chain links TRBV12-3 or TRBV12-4 with TRBJ1-1; 10 bases agree with TRBD1. V dropped 3 bases and J dropped 5; count of bases not matched to a gene: 3. This CDR3 contains 14 residues. CDR3 nucleotides: TGTGCCAGCAGTTTCGGGACAGGGGCTACTGAAGCTTTCTTT. It specifies CASSFGTGATEAFF.

This clonotype has more than one count but fewer than ten. The chain recombines TRBV5-4 with TRBJ2-1; no definite D call. Germline-derived CDR1 and CDR2 are SGHNT and YYREEE (reference sequence). V was trimmed by 4 bases and J by 1 base, leaving 9 bases between them. The CDR3 loop spans 14 amino acids. As DNA, the CDR3 is TGTGCCAGCAGCCCGGACGGATCCTACAATGAGCAGTTCTTC. Translated, it gives CASSPDGSYNEQFF.

This clonotype was observed a handful of times. DNA for the CDR3: TGTGCCAGCAGCCGATCTGGACTAGCCTACGAGCAGTACTTC. Protein: CASSRSGLAYEQYF. The chain recombines TRBV6-2 or TRBV6-3 with TRBJ2-7; 7 bases fit TRBD2. The CDR3 is 14 residues long. J gave up 2 bases and V 6 bases, and 7 bases lay outside the gene matches. Looked up from germline, CDR1 is MNHEY and CDR2 is SVGEGT.

This clonotype was observed many times. V and J are TRBV6-6 and TRBJ2-7; D is perhaps TRBD1 or TRBD2 (5 bases each). Trimming pared 5 bases from V and 3 bases from J, leaving 20 bases between. From germline, CDR1 is MNHNY and CDR2 SVGAGI (reference sequence). This CDR3 is built from 16 residues. CDR3 sequence (DNA): TGTGCCAGCAGTCCCTGGGATGTCAGGGAGAGCTACGAGCAGTACTTC. Its translation: CASSPWDVRESYEQYF.

This clonotype has only a few counts. The J gene is TRBJ2-5, the V gene TRBV2; possible D gene TRBD2, 5 bases. Per the germline V gene, CDR1 is SNHLY and CDR2 is FYNNEI. Trimming took 10 bases from V and 2 from J, leaving 20 bases between them. The CDR3 is 15 amino acids. The DNA of the CDR3 is TGTGCCACCGTTATAGAGGGCATTCCACAAGAGACCCAGTACTTC. It encodes CATVIEGIPQETQYF.

The sample holds many counts of this clonotype. This chain uses TRBV11-2 with TRBJ2-7, with D possibly matching TRBD1 (6 bases). CDR1 is SGHAT, CDR2 FQNNGV, per germline. Trimming removed 5 bases at V and 2 bases at J, with 19 bases between. This CDR3 has 16 residues. The CDR3 DNA sequence: TGTGCCAGCAGCCTCGCCGTTGGGACACCACCCTACGAGCAGTACTTC. Its translation is CASSLAVGTPPYEQYF.

This clonotype was counted between two and nine times. The gene calls are TRBV11-2 and TRBJ2-2, with D possibly being TRBD2 (6 bases). V was trimmed by 7 bases and J by 2 bases, leaving 14 bases between them. The CDR3 sequence is 15 residues long. Germline CDR1 reads SGHAT; CDR2 reads FQNNGV. This chain's CDR3 is CASTPTRVNTGELFF. The CDR3 DNA sequence: TGTGCCAGCACCCCGACTAGGGTAAACACCGGGGAGCTGTTTTTT.

This clonotype has just a few counts. The chain employs TRBV7-2 and TRBJ2-3, with 7 bases lining up with TRBD2. The CDR3 consists of 15 residues. Per germline, CDR1 SGHTA and CDR2 FQGNSA. V lost 3 bases and J lost 2; bases outside the gene matches: 5. CDR3 amino acids: CASSFGAGYTDTQYF. The CDR3 DNA is TGTGCCAGCAGCTTTGGAGCGGGGTACACAGATACGCAGTATTTT.